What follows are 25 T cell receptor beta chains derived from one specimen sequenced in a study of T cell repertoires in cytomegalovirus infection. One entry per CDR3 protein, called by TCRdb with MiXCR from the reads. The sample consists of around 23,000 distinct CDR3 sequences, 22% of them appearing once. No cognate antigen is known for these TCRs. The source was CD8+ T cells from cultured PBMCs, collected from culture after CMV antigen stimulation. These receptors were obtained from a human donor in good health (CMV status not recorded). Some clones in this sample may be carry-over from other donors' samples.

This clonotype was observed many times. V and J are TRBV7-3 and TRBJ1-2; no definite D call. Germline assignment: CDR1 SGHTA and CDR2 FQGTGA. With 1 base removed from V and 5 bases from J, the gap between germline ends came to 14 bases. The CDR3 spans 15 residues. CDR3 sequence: CASSLSPGLGYGYTF. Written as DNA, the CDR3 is TGTGCCAGCAGCTTAAGTCCAGGTCTCGGTTATGGCTACACCTTC.

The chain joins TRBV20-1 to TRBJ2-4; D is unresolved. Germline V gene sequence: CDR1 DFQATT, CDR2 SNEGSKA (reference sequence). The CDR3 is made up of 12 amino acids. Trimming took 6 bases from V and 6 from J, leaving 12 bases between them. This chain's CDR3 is CSATLAGNIQYF. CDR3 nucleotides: TGCAGTGCCACCCTGGCAGGAAACATTCAGTACTTC.

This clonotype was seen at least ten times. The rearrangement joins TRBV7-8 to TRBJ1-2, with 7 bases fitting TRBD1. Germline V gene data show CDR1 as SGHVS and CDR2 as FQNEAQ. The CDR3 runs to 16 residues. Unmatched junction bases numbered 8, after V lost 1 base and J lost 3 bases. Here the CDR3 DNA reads TGTGCCAGCAGCTTAGACACGACAGGGATCGACTATGGCTACACCTTC. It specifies CASSLDTTGIDYGYTF.

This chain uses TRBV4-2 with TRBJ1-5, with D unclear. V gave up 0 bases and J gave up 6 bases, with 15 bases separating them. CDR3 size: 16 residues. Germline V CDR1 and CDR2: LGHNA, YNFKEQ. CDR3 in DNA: TGTGCCAGCAGCCAAGATTTCGGGGTTTTCTCTCAGCCCCAGCATTTT. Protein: CASSQDFGVFSQPQHF.

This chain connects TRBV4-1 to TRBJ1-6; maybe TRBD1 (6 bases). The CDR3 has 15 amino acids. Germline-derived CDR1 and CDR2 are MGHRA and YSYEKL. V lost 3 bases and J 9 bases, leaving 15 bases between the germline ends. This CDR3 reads CASSQATGSFSPLHF. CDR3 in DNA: TGCGCCAGCAGCCAGGCTACAGGGAGCTTTTCACCCCTCCACTTT.

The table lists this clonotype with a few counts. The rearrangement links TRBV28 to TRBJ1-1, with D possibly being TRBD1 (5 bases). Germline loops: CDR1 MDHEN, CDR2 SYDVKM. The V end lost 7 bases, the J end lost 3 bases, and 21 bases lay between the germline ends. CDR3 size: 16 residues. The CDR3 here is CASTSPVGAQDTEAFF. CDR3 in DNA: TGTGCCAGCACCTCCCCGGTAGGGGCCCAGGACACTGAAGCTTTCTTT.

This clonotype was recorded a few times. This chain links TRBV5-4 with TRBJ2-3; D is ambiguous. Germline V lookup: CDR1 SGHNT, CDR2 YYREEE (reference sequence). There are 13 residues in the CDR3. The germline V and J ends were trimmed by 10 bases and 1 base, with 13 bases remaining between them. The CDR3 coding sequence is TGTGCCGGTGGGAAGCCGGGCACAGATACGCAGTATTTT. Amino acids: CAGGKPGTDTQYF. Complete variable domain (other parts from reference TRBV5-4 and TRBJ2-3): ETGVTQSPTHLIKTRGQQVTLRCSSQSGHNTVSWYQQALGQGPQFIFQYYREEENGRGNFPPRFSGLQFPNYSSELNVNALELDDSALYLCAGGKPGTDTQYFGPGTRLTVL.

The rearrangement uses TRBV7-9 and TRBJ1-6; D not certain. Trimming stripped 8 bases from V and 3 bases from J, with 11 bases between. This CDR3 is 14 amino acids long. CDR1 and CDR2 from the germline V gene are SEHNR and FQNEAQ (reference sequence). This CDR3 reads CASAGRIYNSPLHF. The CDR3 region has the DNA TGTGCCAGCGCGGGCAGAATCTATAATTCACCCCTCCACTTT.

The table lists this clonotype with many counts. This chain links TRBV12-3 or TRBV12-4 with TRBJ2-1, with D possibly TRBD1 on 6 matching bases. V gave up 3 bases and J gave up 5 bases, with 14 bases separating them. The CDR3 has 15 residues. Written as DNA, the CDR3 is TGTGCCAGCAGTTTTTATACAGGGCTTAACAATGAGCAGTTCTTC. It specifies CASSFYTGLNNEQFF.

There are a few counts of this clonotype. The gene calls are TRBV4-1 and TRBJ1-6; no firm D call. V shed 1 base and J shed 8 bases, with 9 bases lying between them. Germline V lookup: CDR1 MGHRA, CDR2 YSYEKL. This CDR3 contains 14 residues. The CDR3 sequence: CASSQGWGDSPLHF. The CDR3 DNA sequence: TGCGCCAGCAGCCAAGGGTGGGGTGATTCACCCCTCCACTTT.

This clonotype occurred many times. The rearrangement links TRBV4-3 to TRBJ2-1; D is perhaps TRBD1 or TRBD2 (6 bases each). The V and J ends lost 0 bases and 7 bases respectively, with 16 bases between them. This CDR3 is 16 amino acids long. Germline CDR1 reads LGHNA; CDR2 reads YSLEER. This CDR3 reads CASSQEWGTGANEQFF. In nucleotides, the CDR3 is TGCGCCAGCAGCCAAGAATGGGGTACGGGGGCGAATGAGCAGTTCTTC.

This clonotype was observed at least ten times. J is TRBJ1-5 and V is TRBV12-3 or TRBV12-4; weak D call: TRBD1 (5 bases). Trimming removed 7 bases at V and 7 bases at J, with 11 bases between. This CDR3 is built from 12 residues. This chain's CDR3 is CASKGGEQPQHF. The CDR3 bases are TGTGCCAGCAAAGGAGGGGAACAGCCCCAGCATTTT.

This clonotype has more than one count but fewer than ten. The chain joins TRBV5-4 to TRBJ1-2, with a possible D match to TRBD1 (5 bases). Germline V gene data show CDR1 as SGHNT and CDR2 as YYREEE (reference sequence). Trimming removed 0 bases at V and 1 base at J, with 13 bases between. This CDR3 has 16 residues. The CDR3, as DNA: TGTGCCAGCAGCTTGGAATCAGGGCACTTTAACTATGGCTACACCTTC. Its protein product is CASSLESGHFNYGYTF.

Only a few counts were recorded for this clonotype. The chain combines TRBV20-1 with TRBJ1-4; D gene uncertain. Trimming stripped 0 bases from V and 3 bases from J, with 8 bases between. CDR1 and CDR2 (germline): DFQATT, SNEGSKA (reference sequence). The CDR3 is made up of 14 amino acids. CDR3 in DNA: TGCAGTGCTAGAGATCTAAGGTCTAATGAAAAACTGTTTTTT. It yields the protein CSARDLRSNEKLFF.

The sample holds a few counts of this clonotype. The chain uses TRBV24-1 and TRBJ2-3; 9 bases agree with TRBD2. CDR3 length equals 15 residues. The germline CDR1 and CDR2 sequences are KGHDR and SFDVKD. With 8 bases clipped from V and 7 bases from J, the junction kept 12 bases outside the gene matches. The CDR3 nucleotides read TGTGCCACCACCGCTAGCGGGGAAGGGGAGAATACGCAGTATTTT. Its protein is CATTASGEGENTQYF.

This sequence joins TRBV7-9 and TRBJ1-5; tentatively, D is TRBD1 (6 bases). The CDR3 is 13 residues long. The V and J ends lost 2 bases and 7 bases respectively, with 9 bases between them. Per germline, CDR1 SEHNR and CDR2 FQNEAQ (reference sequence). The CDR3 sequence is CASSLLQGQPQHF. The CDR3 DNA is TGTGCCAGCAGCTTACTTCAGGGGCAGCCCCAGCATTTT.

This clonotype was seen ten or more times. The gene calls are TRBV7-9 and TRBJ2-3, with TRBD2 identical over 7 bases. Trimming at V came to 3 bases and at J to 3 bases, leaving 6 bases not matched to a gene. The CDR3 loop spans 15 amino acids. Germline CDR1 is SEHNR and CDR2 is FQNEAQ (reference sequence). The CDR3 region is CASSFLGEGTDTQYF. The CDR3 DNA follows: TGTGCCAGCAGCTTCCTCGGGGAGGGGACAGATACGCAGTATTTT.

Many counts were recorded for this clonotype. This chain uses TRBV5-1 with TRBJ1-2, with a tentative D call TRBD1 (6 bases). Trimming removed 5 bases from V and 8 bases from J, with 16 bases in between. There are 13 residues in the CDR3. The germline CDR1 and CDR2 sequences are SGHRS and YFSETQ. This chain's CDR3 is CASRPPGHEGYTF. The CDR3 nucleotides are TGCGCCAGCAGGCCCCCGGGACACGAGGGCTACACCTTC.

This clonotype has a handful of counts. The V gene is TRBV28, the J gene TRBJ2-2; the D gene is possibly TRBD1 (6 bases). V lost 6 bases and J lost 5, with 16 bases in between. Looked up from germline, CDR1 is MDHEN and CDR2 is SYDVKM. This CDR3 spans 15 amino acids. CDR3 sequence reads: CASSPGQIGTGELFF. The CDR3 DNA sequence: TGTGCCAGCAGCCCCGGACAGATCGGAACCGGGGAGCTGTTTTTT. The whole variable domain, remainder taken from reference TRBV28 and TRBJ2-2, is DVKVTQSSRYLVKRTGEKVFLECVQDMDHENMFWYRQDPGLGLRLIYFSYDVKMKEKGDIPEGYSVSREKKERFSLILESASTNQTSMYLCASSPGQIGTGELFFGEGSRLTVL.

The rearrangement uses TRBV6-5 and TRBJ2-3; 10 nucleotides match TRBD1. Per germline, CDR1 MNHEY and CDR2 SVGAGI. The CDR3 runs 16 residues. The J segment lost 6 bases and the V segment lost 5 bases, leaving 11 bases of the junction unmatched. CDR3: CASSRRTGGVPDTQYF. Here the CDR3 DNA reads TGTGCCAGCAGTCGAAGGACAGGGGGGGTCCCCGATACGCAGTATTTT.

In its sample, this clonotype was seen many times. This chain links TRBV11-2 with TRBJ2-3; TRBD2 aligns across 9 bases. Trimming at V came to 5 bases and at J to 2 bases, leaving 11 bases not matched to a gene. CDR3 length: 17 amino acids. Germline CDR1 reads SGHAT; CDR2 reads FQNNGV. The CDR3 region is CASSPLSGGGVTDTQYF. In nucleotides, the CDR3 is TGTGCCAGCAGCCCCCTGAGTGGCGGGGGGGTCACAGATACGCAGTATTTT.

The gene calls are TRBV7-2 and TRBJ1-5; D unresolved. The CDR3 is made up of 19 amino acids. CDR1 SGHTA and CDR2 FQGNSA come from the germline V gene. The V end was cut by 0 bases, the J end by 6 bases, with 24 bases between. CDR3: CASSLAEGMGPLGRQPQHF. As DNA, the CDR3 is TGTGCCAGCAGCTTAGCGGAGGGTATGGGTCCCCTGGGCCGTCAGCCCCAGCATTTT.

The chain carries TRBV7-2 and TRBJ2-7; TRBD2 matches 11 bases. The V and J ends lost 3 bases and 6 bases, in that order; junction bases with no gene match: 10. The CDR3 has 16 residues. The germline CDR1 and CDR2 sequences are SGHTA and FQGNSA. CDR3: CASSFSTSGNNPEQYF. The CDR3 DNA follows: TGTGCCAGCAGCTTTTCGACTAGCGGGAATAATCCCGAGCAGTACTTC.

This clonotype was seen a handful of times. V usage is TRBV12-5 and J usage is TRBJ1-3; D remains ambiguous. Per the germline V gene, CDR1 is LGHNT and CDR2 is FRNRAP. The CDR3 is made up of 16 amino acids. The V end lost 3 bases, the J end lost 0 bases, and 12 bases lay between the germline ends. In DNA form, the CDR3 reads TGTGCTAGTGGTTTACCAACGAGGTACTCTGGAAACACCATATATTTT. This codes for CASGLPTRYSGNTIYF.

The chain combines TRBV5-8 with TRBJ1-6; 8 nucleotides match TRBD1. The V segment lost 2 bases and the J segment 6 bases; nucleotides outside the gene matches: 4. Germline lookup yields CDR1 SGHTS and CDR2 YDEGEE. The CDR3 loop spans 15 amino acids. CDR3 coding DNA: TGTGCCAGCAGCTTCGACAGGGGCGCTAATTCACCCCTCCACTTT. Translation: CASSFDRGANSPLHF.